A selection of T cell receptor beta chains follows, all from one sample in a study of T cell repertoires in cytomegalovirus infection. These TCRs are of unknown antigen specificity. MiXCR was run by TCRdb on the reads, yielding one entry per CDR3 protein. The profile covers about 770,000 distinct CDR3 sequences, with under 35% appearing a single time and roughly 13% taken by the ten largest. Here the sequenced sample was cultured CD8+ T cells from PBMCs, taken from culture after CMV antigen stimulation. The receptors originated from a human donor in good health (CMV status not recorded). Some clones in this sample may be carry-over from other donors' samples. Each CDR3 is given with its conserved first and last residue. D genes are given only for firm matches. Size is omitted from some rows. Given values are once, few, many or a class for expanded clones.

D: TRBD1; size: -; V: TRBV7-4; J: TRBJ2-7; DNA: TGTGCCAGCAGCTCGCCAGGGGGACACGAGCAGTACTTC; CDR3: CASSSPGGHEQYF
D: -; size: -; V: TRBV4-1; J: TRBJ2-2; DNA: TGCGCCAGCAGTTCTGGCGGCGGGGAGCTGTTTTTT; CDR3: CASSSGGGELFF
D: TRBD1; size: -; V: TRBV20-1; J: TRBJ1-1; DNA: TGCAGTGCTAGAGATGCGGACAGGGAGAACACTGAAGCTTTCTTT; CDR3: CSARDADRENTEAFF
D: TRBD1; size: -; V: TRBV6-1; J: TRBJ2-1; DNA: TGTGCCAGCAGTGAATTATCCGGGACAGGGGCCTACAATGAGCAGTTCTTC; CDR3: CASSELSGTGAYNEQFF
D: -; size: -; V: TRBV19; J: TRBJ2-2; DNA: TGTGCCAGTAGGGTTGGCGGGGAGCTGTTTTTT; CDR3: CASRVGGELFF
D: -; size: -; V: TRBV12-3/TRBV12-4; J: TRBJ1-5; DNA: TGTGCCAGCAGCGACCCGGGCATGGCCAACCAGCCCCAGCATTTT; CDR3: CASSDPGMANQPQHF
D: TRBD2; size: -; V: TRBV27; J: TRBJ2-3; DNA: TGTGCCAGCAGTTACCCGGGACTAGCGGGGAGCACAGATACGCAGTATTTT; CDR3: CASSYPGLAGSTDTQYF
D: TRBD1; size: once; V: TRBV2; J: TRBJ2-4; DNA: TGTGCCAGCAGTACCGGGACAGGGGGCAAAAACATTCAGTACTTC; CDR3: CASSTGTGGKNIQYF
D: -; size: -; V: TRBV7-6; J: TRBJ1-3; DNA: TGTGCCAGCAGCTTACGGCAGGGTCGGTGGGACACCATATATTTT; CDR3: CASSLRQGRWDTIYF
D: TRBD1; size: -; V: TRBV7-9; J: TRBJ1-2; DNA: TGTGCCAGCAGCCTAGGGGGCCGGGACAGGGTCCATGGCTACACCTTC; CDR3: CASSLGGRDRVHGYTF
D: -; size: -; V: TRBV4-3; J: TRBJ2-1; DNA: TGCGCCAGCAGTGAGGGGGGGTATGAGCAGTTCTTC; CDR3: CASSEGGYEQFF
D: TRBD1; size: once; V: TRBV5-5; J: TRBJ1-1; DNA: TGTGCCAGCAGCTGGAGGGAGGGCAGGGGGGTCACTGAAGCTTTCTTT; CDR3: CASSWREGRGVTEAFF
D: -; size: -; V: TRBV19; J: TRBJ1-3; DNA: TGTGCCAGTAGTATAGGAGGGGCAACTGGAAACACCATATATTTT; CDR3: CASSIGGATGNTIYF
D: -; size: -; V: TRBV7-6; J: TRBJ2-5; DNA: TGTGCCAGCAGCTTATTCCCGGCAGGGAAAGAGACCCAGTACTTC; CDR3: CASSLFPAGKETQYF
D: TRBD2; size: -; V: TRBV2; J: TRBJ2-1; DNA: TGTGCCTTCCACCCGGGACTAGCGGGGGGTGCATACAATGAGCAGTTCTTC; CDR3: CAFHPGLAGGAYNEQFF
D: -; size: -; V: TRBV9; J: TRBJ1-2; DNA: TGTGCCAGCAGCGTAGCCAGGGCCCACTACACCTTC; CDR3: CASSVARAHYTF
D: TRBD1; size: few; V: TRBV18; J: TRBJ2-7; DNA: TGTGCCAGCTCACCACCGACAGGGGGCATGTACGAGCAGTACTTC; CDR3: CASSPPTGGMYEQYF
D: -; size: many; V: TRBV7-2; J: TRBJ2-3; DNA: TGTGCCAGCAGCTTAACTAGCTATCCCGCAGATACGCAGTATTTT; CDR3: CASSLTSYPADTQYF
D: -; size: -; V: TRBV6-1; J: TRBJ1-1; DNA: TGTGCCAGCAGACTCCCCGACAGTTCTAACACTGAAGCTTTCTTT; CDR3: CASRLPDSSNTEAFF
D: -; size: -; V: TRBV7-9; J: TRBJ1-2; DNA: TGTGCCAGCAGCTTACCAATCCCCGGCAGGACCCTTAACTATGGCTACACCTTC; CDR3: CASSLPIPGRTLNYGYTF
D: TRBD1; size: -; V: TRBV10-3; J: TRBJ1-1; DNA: TGTGCCATCAACGCAGACAGGGGGGAGAACACTGAAGCTTTCTTT; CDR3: CAINADRGENTEAFF
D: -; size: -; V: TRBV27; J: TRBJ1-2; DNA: TGTGCCAGCAGTTTAAGTTCAAGGGGATTCAACTATGGCTACACCTTC; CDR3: CASSLSSRGFNYGYTF
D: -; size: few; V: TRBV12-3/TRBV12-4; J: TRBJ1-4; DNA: TGTGCCAGCACCAATTCAGCGGGCCTTAATGAAAAACTGTTTTTT; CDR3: CASTNSAGLNEKLFF
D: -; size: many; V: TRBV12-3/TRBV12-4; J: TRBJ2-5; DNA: TGTGCCAGCAGTGGACAGTTACAAGAGACCCAGTACTTC; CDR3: CASSGQLQETQYF
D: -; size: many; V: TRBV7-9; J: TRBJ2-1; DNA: TGTGCCAGCAGCTCGACTAGTTCTGAGCAGTTCTTC; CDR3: CASSSTSSEQFF
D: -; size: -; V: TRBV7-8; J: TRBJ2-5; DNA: TGTGCCAGCAGCTTAACTGGGGGGAAGACCCAGTACTTC; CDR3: CASSLTGGKTQYF
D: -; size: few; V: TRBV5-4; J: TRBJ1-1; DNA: TGTGCCAGCAGCTTGGAAAGGGCTGAAGCTTTCTTT; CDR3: CASSLERAEAFF
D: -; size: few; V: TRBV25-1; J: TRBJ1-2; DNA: TGTGCCAGCAGTGAATTTTTCTCAGAGGATGGCTACACCTTC; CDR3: CASSEFFSEDGYTF
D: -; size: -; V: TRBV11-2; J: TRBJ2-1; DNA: TGTGCCAGCAGCCTACAGGGTTCGGGATTCTACAATGAGCAGTTCTTC; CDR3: CASSLQGSGFYNEQFF
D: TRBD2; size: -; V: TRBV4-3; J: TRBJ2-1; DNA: TGCGCCAGCAGCCAAGACGGGGCTAGCGGGGGTCACAATGAGCAGTTCTTC; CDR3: CASSQDGASGGHNEQFF
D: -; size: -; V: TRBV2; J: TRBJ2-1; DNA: TGTGCCAGCAGTGAGTTGAGGCCGGGACTTAGGGCCTACAATGAGCAGTTCTTC; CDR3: CASSELRPGLRAYNEQFF
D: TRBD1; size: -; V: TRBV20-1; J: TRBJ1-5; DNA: TGCAGTGCTAGAGAGGAGGGACAGCAGCTCAATCAGCCCCAGCATTTT; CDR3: CSAREEGQQLNQPQHF
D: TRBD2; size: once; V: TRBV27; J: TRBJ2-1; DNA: TGTGCCAGCAGTTTATCGACTAGCGGGGTATACAATGAGCAGTTCTTC; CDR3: CASSLSTSGVYNEQFF
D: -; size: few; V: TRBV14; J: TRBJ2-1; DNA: TGTGCCAGCAGCCAAGTCCGCGGACCCTACAATGAGCAGTTCTTC; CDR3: CASSQVRGPYNEQFF
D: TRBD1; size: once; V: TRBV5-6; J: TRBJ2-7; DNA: TGTGCCAGCAGCTTGGTACAGGGGGTCGTCGACGAGCAGTACTTC; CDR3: CASSLVQGVVDEQYF
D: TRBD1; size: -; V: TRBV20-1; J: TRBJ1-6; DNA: TGCAGTGCTAGACTCCCGACAGGGCCGAATTCACCCCTCCACTTT; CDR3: CSARLPTGPNSPLHF